This T cell receptor (beta chain) was documented in a study of T cell responses to AZD1222 COVID-19 vaccine. Findings of the study overall: Repertoire sampling happened only post peak T cell response. Seropositive at baseline were only six AZD1222 recipients. Spike-wide coverage was observed for vaccine-associated CD4 TCRs, with dominant responses at 160-218 and 743-854.

Using immunoSEQ multiplex PCR, the repertoire was profiled, and TCRdb retains in-frame clones only, with some absent. The data show about 130,000 clones, with 80% to 90% seen just once and about 1.6% held by the top ten. The CDR3 contains 14 residues. Germline CDR1 reads LNHDA; CDR2 reads SQIVND (reference sequence). V was shortened by 3 bases and J by 0 bases, with 7 bases between the two germline ends. To note about this clone: The antigen remains unidentified.

The chain recombines TRBV19 with TRBJ2-3, with D tentatively TRBD2 (5 bases). The sequencing used peripheral blood, collected on day 0 of AZD1222 vaccination. This sequence originates from an adult in good health. The CDR3 is CASSMDLSTDTQYF. The CDR3 bases are TGTGCCAGTAGTATGGACTTAAGCACAGATACGCAGTATTTT.